This T cell receptor (beta chain) was captured by sequencing in a study of blood T cells in healthy people across ages. Across the study: Per two T cells, template switching captured roughly one barcoded beta molecule.

Study findings and constraints: Relative to aged donors, long-lived donors carried more naive CD4+ cells and displayed higher diversity.

A few counts support this clonotype. No antigen is known for it. Together with a sample-barcoded 5' primer, a J-beta primer mix was included in a second PCR lasting about 7 to 11 cycles. Using its own MiXCR run on the 5' RACE reads, TCRdb lists one record per CDR3 protein. The sample has about 670,000 distinct CDR3 sequences, approximately 52% seen once; the top ten hold roughly 14%. V lost 6 bases and J lost 1; bases outside the gene matches: 9. There are 15 residues in the CDR3. Germline lookup yields CDR1 DFQATT and CDR2 SNEGSKA (reference sequence). Sequenced: blood. The receptor was isolated from a woman of 80 years or more in good health. This chain joins TRBV20-1 and TRBJ2-7; 10 bases map to TRBD1. The CDR3 loop is CSACRGQGNSYEQYF. In nucleotides, the CDR3 is TGCAGTGCCTGTCGGGGACAGGGGAATTCCTACGAGCAGTACTTC.